The TCR beta chain described here comes from a study of blood T cells in healthy people across ages. It was around 10 milliliters of peripheral blood that were drawn from each donor. Per individual sample, total RNA of at least 5.5 micrograms was extracted. Study-level findings and limits: When one million T cells were used, diversity estimates were thought to be underestimates. The unknown donor CMV status may have confounded expanded clonotype changes.

Next came a second PCR, run for roughly 6 to 11 cycles, which used a sample-barcoded 5' primer along with a J-beta primer mix. TCRdb passed the 5' RACE reads through MiXCR, listing each CDR3 protein once. The sample holds under 750,000 distinct CDR3 sequences, around half seen once. A note on this clonotype: Its antigen remains unidentified.

The length of the CDR3 is 13 residues. Germline CDR1 reads SGHDN; CDR2 reads FVKESK. V lost 1 base and J lost 3, with 6 bases in between. J is TRBJ2-5 and V is TRBV14; D call uncertain. The sequence was collected from a man older than 75 in good health. The sequencing sample was made of blood. This chain's CDR3 is CASSQGSKETQYF. The CDR3 region has the DNA TGTGCCAGCAGCCAAGGATCCAAAGAGACCCAGTACTTC.